One sample yielded the 2 T cell receptor beta chains listed below, sequenced in a study of cytomegalovirus exposure and HLA in healthy donors. Here immunoSEQ multiplex PCR was the method, and the copy in TCRdb shows in-frame clones only, minus some. The sample has 100,000 to 150,000 clones; approximately 95% are singletons. Sample: PBMCs. These receptors came from a young man in good health and CMV-seronegative.

The J gene is TRBJ2-2, the V gene TRBV7-6, with D possibly being TRBD2 (7 bases). Germline V lookup: CDR1 SGHVS, CDR2 FNYEAQ. This CDR3 is 15 amino acids long. V dropped 3 bases and J dropped 7 bases, with 15 bases sitting between them. The CDR3 here is CASSFRGRASGELFF. The CDR3 coding sequence is TGTGCCAGCAGCTTTAGGGGGAGGGCCAGCGGGGAGCTGTTTTTT.

The rearrangement uses TRBV9 and TRBJ2-1; 8 bases match TRBD1. The CDR3 has 15 residues. V lost 5 bases, J lost 8 bases, and 12 bases stayed unmatched. The germline V gene encodes CDR1 SGDLS and CDR2 YYNGEE. The CDR3: CASSLRGQGFDEQFF. CDR3 in DNA: TGTGCCAGCAGTCTACGTGGACAGGGCTTCGATGAGCAGTTCTTC.